The clone carrying this T cell receptor (beta chain) appeared once. This sample was taken from a study of T cell changes during pregnancy in multiple sclerosis. TCRdb's copy holds only in-frame clones and misses some; the assay was immunoSEQ multiplex PCR. The sample contains over 80,000 clones, approximately 90% of which appear only once. V shed 1 base and J 0 bases; nucleotides not matched to a gene: 5. The CDR3 loop spans 16 amino acids. CDR1 is SGHAT and CDR2 is FQNNGV in the germline V gene. This chain uses TRBV11-2 with TRBJ2-7, with 8 bases aligning to TRBD1. Here the sequenced sample was peripheral blood, taken in the second trimester of pregnancy. This clonotype originated in a female donor in good health, enrolled as a control in a pregnancy study. CDR3: CASSLGRTGSSYEQYF. The CDR3 nucleotides read TGTGCCAGCAGCTTAGGACGGACAGGGAGCTCCTACGAGCAGTACTTC.